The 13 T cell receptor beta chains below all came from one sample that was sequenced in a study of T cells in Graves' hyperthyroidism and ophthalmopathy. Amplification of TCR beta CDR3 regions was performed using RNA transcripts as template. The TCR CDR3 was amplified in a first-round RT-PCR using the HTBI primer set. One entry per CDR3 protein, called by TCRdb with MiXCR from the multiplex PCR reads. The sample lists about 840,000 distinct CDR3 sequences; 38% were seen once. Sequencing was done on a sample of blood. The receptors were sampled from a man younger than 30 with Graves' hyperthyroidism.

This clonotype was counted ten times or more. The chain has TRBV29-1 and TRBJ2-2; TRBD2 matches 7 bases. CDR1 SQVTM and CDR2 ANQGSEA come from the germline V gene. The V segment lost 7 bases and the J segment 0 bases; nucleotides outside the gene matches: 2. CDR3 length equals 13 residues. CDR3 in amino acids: CSGTSANTGELFF. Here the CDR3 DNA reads TGCAGCGGAACTAGCGCGAACACCGGGGAGCTGTTTTTT.

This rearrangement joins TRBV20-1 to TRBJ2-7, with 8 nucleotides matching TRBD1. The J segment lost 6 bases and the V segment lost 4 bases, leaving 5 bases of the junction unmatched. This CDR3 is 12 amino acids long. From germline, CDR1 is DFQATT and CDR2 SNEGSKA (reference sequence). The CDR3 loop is CSAKTGGGEQYF. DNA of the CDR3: TGCAGTGCTAAAACAGGGGGAGGCGAGCAGTACTTC.

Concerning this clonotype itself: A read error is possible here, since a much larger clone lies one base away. The CDR3 is CASSQTGTGGERYF. DNA for the CDR3: TGTGCCAGCAGCCAAACCGGGACAGGGGGCGAGCGGTACTTC. The chain has TRBV6-5 and TRBJ2-7; the match to TRBD1 covers 12 bases. The CDR3 contains 14 residues. Germline lookup yields CDR1 MNHEY and CDR2 SVGAGI.

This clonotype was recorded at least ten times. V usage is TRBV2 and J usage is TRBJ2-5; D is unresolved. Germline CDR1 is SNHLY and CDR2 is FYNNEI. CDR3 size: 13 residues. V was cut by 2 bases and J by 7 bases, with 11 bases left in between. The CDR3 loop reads CASSESGVGTQYF. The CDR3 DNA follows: TGTGCCAGCAGTGAAAGTGGGGTAGGGACCCAGTACTTC.

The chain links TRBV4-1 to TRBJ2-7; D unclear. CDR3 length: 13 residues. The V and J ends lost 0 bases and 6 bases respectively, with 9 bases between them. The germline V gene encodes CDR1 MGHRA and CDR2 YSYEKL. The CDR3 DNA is TGCGCCAGCAGCCAAGAATGGGGTCTCGAGCAGTACTTC. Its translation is CASSQEWGLEQYF.

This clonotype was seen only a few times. For the CDR3, the DNA is TGTGCCAGCAATTCCGGGACCCCGAGGGAAAAACTGTTTTTT. Amino acid sequence: CASNSGTPREKLFF. The chain recombines TRBV5-5 with TRBJ1-4, with D possibly being TRBD1 (5 bases). The CDR3 covers 14 residues. V shed 6 bases and J shed 8 bases, with 17 bases lying between them. Germline CDR1 SGHKS, CDR2 YYEKEE (reference sequence).

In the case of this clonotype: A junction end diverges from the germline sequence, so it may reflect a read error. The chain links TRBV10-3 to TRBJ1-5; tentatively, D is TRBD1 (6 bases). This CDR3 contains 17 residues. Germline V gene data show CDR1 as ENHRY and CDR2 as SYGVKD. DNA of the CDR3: TGTGCCAGCAGTTTAAGCGTTGGTGCAGGGGGCAATCAGCCCCAGCATTTT. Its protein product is CASSLSVGAGGNQPQHF.

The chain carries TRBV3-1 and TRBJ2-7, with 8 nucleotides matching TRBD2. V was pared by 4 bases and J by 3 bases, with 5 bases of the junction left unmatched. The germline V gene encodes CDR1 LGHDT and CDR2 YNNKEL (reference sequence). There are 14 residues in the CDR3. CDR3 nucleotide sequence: TGTGCCAGCAGCCCCGGACTAGCCAACTACGAGCAGTACTTC. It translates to CASSPGLANYEQYF.

CDR3 sequence reads: CASSLAGQVGTEAFF. As DNA, the CDR3 is TGTGCCAGCAGCTTGGCCGGACAGGTGGGGACTGAAGCTTTCTTT. The V gene is TRBV5-4, the J gene TRBJ1-1, with TRBD1 identical over 7 bases. This CDR3 spans 15 amino acids. V lost 0 bases and J lost 5; bases outside the gene matches: 7. Germline V lookup: CDR1 SGHNT, CDR2 YYREEE (reference sequence).

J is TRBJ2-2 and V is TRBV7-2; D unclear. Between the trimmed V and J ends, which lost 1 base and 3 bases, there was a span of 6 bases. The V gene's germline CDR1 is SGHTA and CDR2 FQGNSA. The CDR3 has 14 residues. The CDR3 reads CASSLGPYTGELFF. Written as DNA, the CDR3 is TGTGCCAGCAGCTTAGGGCCGTACACCGGGGAGCTGTTTTTT.

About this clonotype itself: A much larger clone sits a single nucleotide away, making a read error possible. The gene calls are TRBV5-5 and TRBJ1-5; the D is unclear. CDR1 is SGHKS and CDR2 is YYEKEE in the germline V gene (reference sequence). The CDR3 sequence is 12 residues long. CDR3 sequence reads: CASSYEDQPRHF. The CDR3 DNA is TGTGCCAGCAGCTACGAGGATCAGCCCCGGCATTTT. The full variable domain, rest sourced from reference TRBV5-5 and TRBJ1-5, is DAGVTQSPTHLIKTRGQQVTLRCSPISGHKSVSWYQQVLGQGPQFIFQYYEKEERGRGNFPDRFSARQFPNYSSELNVNALLLGDSALYLCASSYEDQPRHFGDGTRLSIL.

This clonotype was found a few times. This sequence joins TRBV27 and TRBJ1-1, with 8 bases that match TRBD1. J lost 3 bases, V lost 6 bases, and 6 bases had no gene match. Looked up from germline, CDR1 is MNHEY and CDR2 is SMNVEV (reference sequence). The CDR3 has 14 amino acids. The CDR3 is CASRPTGGHTEAFF. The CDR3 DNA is TGTGCCAGCAGACCAACAGGGGGTCACACTGAAGCTTTCTTT.

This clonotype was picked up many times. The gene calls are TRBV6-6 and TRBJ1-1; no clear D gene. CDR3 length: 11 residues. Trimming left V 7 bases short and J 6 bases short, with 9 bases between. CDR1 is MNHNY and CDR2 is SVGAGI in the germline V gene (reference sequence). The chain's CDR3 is CASKMDPEAFF. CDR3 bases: TGTGCCAGCAAGATGGACCCTGAAGCTTTCTTT.